This T cell receptor (beta chain) is from a study of T-cell reconstitution after alpha-beta-depleted transplantation in children (dated by TCRdb to 2016 to 2017). Regarding the research as a whole: Using TCR repertoire profiling, the study quantitatively followed how T-cell immune reconstitution unfolded in children after TCRalphabeta/CD19-depleted allogeneic hematopoietic cell transplantation. Broader findings and caveats from the paper: The frequencies of hyperexpanded clones fell over the following months, and after one year, T-cell counts and TCRbeta diversity were mostly attributed to newly produced T cells. The apparently early recovery of alphabetaT-cell counts about two months after transplant reportedly depended on only several hundred rapidly expanded clones that came from non-depleted graft cells. The high TCRbeta diversity at day 60 in some patients was ascribed to recipient T cells and intrathymic progenitors that had survived conditioning.

This specimen's treatment or condition label, interpreted: allogeneic hematopoietic cell transplantation with graft depleted of TCRalphabeta T cells and CD19 B cells. TCRalphabeta/CD19-depleted allogeneic hematopoietic cell grafts were given to the transplant recipients, all of whom were children. Concerning this clonotype: Its antigen is still unknown. Within one base of it there is no much larger clone, and no base qualities were kept.

The V end gives up 2 bases and the J end 5 bases, leaving 4 bases in the junction not matched to a gene. From the cysteine up to the phenylalanine, the CDR3 has a length of 15 residues. Left in the record is the CDR3 DNA by itself, 45 bases read in frame from the first base. CDR1 and CDR2 are read off the germline V gene as SGHVS and FNYEAQ. Library prep was done by PCR. Sequencing was carried out with an Illumina HiSeq 2500. Molecular barcoding was employed in the preparation of TCR libraries, with unique molecular identifiers being used to normalize TCRbeta repertoire quantification. TCRdb trimmed public reads at Q25 via fastp, called clones via MiXCR and kept in-frame beta chains. Rows with a matching CDR3 protein are joined into one entry that keeps the most common DNA and genes. The table for this sample lists approximately 350,000 distinct CDR3 sequences; 16% of them were counted only once. Of the sample, roughly 40% falls within the top ten clones.

The chain joins TRBV7-6 to TRBJ2-2; a stretch of 8 junction bases matches TRBD1. This specimen consisted of PBMCs, mostly from graft donor cells, obtained 360 days after TCRalphabeta/CD19-depleted stem cell transplant. The source of this sequence is a male patient between 2 and 10 years old who had a stem cell transplant for acute lymphoblastic leukemia, so the T cells may come from the graft donor. The bases read TGTGCCAGCAGCTTAACAGGGGGGAGGACCGGGGAGCTGTTTTTT. This encodes CASSLTGGRTGELFF.